This T cell receptor beta chain was sequenced during a study of T cells in Graves' hyperthyroidism and ophthalmopathy (dated by TCRdb to the late 2010s). With respect to the entire study: A discovery cohort of roughly 100 patients, roughly 43 with Graves' ophthalmopathy and 57 with stable Graves' hyperthyroidism, was used to find distinguishing TCR V-J signatures. An independent validation cohort of around 19 hyperthyroidism patients and some 15 patients who later progressed to ophthalmopathy tested prospective prediction of ophthalmopathy. After sampling, hyperthyroidism patients received methimazole starting at 30 mg daily, and ophthalmopathy patients received high-dose intravenous methylprednisolone. The approximately 100 discovery patients were randomly divided into training and test sets at a 7:3 ratio. Thyroid tissue and blood T-cell repertoires from more than 5 Graves' hyperthyroidism patients were also compared in the study. According to the paper, TCR Vbeta CDR3 sequencing was carried out on 135 peripheral blood samples, which came from 40 to 45 ophthalmopathy, 70 to 80 hyperthyroidism and roughly 17 progressor patients. General study outcomes and caveats: During validation, the model predicted progression to ophthalmopathy a median of approximately six months ahead of onset, with more than 60% sensitivity and about 75% specificity. Sample size was not statistically predetermined, and investigators were not blinded to group allocation. A 13 V-J signature model separated ophthalmopathy from stable hyperthyroidism, with approximately 86% sensitivity and about 81% specificity in cross-validation and 80%/75% in testing. Blood samples also contained most of the expanded thyroid clonotypes (frequency above 0.001), which suggests that blood repertoires may reflect thyroid immune responses.

Regarding this clonotype: What this receptor recognizes is not known. No base quality information exists; no much larger clone differs at one position.

TCR beta CDR3 regions were amplified from RNA transcripts. The TCR CDR3 was subjected to a first round of RT-PCR using the HTBI primer set and the Qiagen OneStep RT-PCR kit. Libraries were constructed in a second round of multiplex PCR, after which size selection and purification were performed. Paired-end sequencing of the libraries was performed with 100 bp reads on an Illumina HiSeq2000. In the authors' own workflow: SOAPnuke was used to process the raw data, with reads discarded if the reads contained adapters or uncalled bases, had a mean Phred below 15, or lacked an exact constant-primer or identifier match. High-quality paired reads were merged using COPE v1.2.5, and each unique nucleotide sequence was defined as a clonotype. Clonotypes were aligned to IMGT TRBV, TRBD and TRBJ reference segments using MiTCR v1.1. The analysis was restricted to V-J combinations with a frequency above 0.0001, which together covered 99% to 99.2% of the repertoires. The TCS score was defined as the ratio of F50 (clonal expansion) to E x V (chaos), calculated using BLOSUM62-based TCRdist between CDR3 peptides within each V-J. Welch's t-statistics and random forest reduced just over 500 V-J features to about 12, which were used in a naive Bayes classifier (R e1071). Thyroid-blood repertoire similarity was quantified with the Morisita-Horn index. The public reads were reanalyzed by TCRdb: fastp trimming at Q25, MiXCR alignment, in-frame beta chains only. Rows with one shared CDR3 protein collapse into an entry with the most common genes and DNA. TCRdb's processing, not the study's, gives the V and J calls here. This sample is represented by 500,000 to 600,000 distinct CDR3 sequences; roughly 50% of them were singletons. Of the sample, around 19% falls within the top ten clones.

From a lookup of the germline V gene, CDR1 and CDR2 are SGHTA and FQGNSA. Its CDR3 holds 18 amino acids, cysteine through phenylalanine. Only the CDR3 DNA stays, 54 bases, in frame from base 1. From V the trimming removes 2 bases and from J it removes 2 bases, while the gene matches leave 8 bases of the junction unaccounted for. Patients with uncontrolled infections, other autoimmune diseases, pregnancy or lactation were excluded. Diagnoses relied on clinical symptoms, serum thyroxine and TRAb, thyroid ultrasound and orbital computed tomography. Trizol reagent was used to extract total RNA, and RNA quality was then checked on an Agilent 2100 Bioanalyzer.

This sequence uses TRBV7-2 and TRBJ2-6; 8 nucleotides in the junction match TRBD1. This clonotype was sampled from an adult woman with Graves' disease, either hyperthyroidism or ophthalmopathy (not recorded which). Material: peripheral blood or thyroid tissue (not recorded which). The bases read TGTGCCAGCAGCTTACCGGGACAGGATCGTACTGGGGCCAACGTCCTGACTTTC. It translates as CASSLPGQDRTGANVLTF.